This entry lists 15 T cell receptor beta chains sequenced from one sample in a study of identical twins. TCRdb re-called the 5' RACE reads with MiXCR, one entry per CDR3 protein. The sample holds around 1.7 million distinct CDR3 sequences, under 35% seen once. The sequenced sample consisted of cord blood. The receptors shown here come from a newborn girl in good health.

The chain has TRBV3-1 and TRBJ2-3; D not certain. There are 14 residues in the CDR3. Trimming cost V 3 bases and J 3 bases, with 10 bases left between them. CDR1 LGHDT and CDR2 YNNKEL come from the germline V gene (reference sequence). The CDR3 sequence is CASSHAPRTDTQYF. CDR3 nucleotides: TGTGCCAGCAGCCATGCGCCTAGAACAGATACGCAGTATTTT.

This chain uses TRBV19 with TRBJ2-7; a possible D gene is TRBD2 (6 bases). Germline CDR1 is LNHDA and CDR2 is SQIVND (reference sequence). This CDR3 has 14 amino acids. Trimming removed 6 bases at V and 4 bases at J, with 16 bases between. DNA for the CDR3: TGTGCCAGTAGAAGGGTCCCGACTAGTTACGAGCAGTACTTC. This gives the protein CASRRVPTSYEQYF.

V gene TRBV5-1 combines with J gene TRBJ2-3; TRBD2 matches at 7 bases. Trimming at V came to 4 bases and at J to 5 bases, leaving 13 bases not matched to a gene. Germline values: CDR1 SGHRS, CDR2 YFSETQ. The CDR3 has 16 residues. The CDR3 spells CASSEHLREYVDTQYF. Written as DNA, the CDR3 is TGCGCCAGCAGCGAGCATTTGCGGGAGTATGTAGATACGCAGTATTTT.

The CDR3 nucleotides are TGTGCCAGCAGTTTACTTTACGGGAGAGGGGACAATGAGCAGTACTTC. This translates into CASSLLYGRGDNEQYF. The J gene is TRBJ2-7, the V gene TRBV27; D could derive from TRBD1 or TRBD2 (6 bases each). V was cut by 2 bases and J by 7 bases, with 21 bases left in between. Germline CDR1 is MNHEY and CDR2 is SMNVEV (reference sequence). The CDR3 covers 16 residues.

The CDR3: CSVDSSAWAEQFF. As DNA, the CDR3 is TGCAGCGTTGACTCTAGCGCATGGGCCGAGCAGTTCTTC. The chain couples TRBV29-1 to TRBJ2-1, with D tentatively TRBD2 (6 bases). This CDR3 spans 13 amino acids. Trimming shortened V by 3 bases and J by 10 bases, and 16 bases separated the two germline ends. The V gene's germline CDR1 is SQVTM and CDR2 ANQGSEA.

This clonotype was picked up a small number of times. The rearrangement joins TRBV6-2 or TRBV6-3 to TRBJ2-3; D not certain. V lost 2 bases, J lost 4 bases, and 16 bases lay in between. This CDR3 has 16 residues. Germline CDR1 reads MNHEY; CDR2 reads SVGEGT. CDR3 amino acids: CASSYRVAGLADTQYF. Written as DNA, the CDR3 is TGTGCCAGCAGTTACCGAGTCGCCGGCCTGGCAGATACGCAGTATTTT.

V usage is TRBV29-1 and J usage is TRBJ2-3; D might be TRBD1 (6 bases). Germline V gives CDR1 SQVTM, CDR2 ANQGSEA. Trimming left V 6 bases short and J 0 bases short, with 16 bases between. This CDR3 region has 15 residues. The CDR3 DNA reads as TGCAGCGTCGCCGGGACATCAGCTAGCACAGATACGCAGTATTTT. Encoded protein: CSVAGTSASTDTQYF.

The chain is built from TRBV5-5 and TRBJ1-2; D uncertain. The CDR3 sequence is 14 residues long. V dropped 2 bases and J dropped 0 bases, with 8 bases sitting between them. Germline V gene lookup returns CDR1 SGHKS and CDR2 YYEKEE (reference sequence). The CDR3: CASSLARPNYGYTF. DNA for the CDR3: TGTGCCAGCAGCTTAGCCAGACCTAACTATGGCTACACCTTC.

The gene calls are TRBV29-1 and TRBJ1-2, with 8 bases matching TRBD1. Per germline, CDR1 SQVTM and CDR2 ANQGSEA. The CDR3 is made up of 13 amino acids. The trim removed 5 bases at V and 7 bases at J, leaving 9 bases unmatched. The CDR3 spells CSVQGQEGGGYTF. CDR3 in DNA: TGCAGCGTTCAGGGACAGGAAGGTGGTGGCTACACCTTC.

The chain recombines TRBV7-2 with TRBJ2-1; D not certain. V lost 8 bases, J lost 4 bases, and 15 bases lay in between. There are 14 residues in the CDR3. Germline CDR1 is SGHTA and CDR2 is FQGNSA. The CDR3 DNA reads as TGTGCCAGCGCGTTATCGGTGAAGTACAATGAGCAGTTCTTC. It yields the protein CASALSVKYNEQFF.

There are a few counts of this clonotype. CDR3 coding DNA: TGCAGTGTAATCCGGAGAGCAAACTATGGCTACACCTTC. It yields the protein CSVIRRANYGYTF. The genes are TRBV20-1 and TRBJ1-2; no firm D call. The V gene lost 7 bases and the J gene lost 2 bases, with 14 bases spanning the gap. The CDR3 runs 13 residues. CDR1 DFQATT and CDR2 SNEGSKA come from the germline V gene (reference sequence).

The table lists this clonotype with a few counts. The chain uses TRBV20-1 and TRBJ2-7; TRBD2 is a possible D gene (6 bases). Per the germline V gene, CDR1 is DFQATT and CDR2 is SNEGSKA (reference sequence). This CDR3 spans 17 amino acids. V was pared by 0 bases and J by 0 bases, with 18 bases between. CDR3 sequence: CSAREAIGGGNSYEQYF. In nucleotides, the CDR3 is TGCAGTGCTAGAGAGGCGATCGGTGGCGGGAACTCCTACGAGCAGTACTTC.

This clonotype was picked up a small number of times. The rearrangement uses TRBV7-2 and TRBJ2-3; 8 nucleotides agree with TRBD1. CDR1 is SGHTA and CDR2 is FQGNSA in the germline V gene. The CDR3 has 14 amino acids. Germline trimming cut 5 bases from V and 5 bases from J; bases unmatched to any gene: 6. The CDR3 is CASSATGTGDTQYF. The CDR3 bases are TGTGCCAGCAGCGCTACTGGGACAGGAGATACGCAGTATTTT.

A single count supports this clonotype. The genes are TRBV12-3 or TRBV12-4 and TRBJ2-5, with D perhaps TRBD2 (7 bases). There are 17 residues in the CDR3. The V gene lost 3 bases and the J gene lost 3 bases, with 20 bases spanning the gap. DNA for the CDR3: TGTGCCAGCAGTTTCGGTCCAGCGGGACACGGAGAAGAGACCCAGTACTTC. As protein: CASSFGPAGHGEETQYF.

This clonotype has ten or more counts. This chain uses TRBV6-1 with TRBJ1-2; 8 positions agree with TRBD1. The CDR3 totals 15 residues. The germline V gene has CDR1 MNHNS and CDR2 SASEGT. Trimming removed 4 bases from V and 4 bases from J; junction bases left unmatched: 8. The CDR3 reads CASSGYRQGSYGYTF. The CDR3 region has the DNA TGTGCCAGCAGTGGGTATCGACAGGGGTCCTATGGCTACACCTTC.